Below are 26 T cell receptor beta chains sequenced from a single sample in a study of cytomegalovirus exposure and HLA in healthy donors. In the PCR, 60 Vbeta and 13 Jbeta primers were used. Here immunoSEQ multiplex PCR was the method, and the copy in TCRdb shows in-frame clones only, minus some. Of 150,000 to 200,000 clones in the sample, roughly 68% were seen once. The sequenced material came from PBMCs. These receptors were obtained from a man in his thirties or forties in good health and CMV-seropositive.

The CDR3 sequence: CASSLLRDSEQYF. The CDR3 DNA reads TGTGCCAGCAGCTTGTTGCGGGATAGTGAGCAGTACTTC. This chain connects TRBV11-3 to TRBJ2-7, with a tentative D call TRBD2 (6 bases). Germline V gene lookup returns CDR1 SGHNT and CDR2 YENEEA. Trimming shortened V by 3 bases and J by 7 bases, and 13 bases separated the two germline ends. This CDR3 has 13 residues.

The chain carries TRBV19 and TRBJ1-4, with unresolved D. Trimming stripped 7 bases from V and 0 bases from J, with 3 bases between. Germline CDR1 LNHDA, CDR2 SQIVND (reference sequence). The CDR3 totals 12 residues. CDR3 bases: TGTGCCAGTACTACAACTAATGAAAAACTGTTTTTT. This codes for CASTTTNEKLFF. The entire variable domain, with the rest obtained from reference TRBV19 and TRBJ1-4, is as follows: DGGITQSPKYLFRKEGQNVTLSCEQNLNHDAMYWYRQDPGQGLRLIYYSQIVNDFQKGDIAEGYSVSREKKESFPLTVTSAQKNPTAFYLCASTTTNEKLFFGSGTQLSVL.

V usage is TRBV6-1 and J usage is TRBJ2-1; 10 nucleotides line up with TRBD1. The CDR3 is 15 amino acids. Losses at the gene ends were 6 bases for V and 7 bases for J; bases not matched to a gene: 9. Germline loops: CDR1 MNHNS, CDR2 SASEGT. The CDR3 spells CASRRGTGDMNEQFF. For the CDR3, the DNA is TGTGCCAGCAGGAGGGGGACAGGGGATATGAATGAGCAGTTCTTC.

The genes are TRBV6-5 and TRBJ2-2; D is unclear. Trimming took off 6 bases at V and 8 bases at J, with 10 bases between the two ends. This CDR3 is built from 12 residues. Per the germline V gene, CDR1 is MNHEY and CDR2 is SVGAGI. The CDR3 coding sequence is TGTGCCAGCAGCTCATCGGTTGGGGAGCTGTTTTTT. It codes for CASSSSVGELFF.

The CDR3 DNA is TGTGCCAGCAGTTACTTACCGGACACAAGGGTGGGCTACACCTTC. Residues: CASSYLPDTRVGYTF. J is TRBJ1-2 and V is TRBV6-6; D may be TRBD1 (5 bases). Per germline, CDR1 MNHNY and CDR2 SVGAGI (reference sequence). This CDR3 contains 15 residues. Trimming removed 1 base at V and 8 bases at J, with 17 bases between.

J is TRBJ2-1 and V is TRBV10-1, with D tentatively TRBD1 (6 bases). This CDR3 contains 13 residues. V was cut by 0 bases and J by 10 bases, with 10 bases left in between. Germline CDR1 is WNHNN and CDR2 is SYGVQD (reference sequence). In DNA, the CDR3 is TGCGCCAGCAGTGAGTCGGTCCAGGGGGAGCAGTTCTTC. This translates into CASSESVQGEQFF.

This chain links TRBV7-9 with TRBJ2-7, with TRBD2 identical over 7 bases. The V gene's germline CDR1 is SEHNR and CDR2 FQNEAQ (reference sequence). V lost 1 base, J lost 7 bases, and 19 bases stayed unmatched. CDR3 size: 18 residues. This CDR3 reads CASSLGSARGRSSWEQYF. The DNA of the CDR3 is TGTGCCAGCAGCTTAGGATCGGCGCGCGGGAGAAGCTCTTGGGAGCAGTACTTC.

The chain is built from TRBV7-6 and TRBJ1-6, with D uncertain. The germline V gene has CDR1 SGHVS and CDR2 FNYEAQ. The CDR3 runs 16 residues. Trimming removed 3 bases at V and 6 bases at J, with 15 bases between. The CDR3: CASSLIDGSGNSPLHF. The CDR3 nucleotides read TGTGCCAGCAGCTTGATAGACGGGTCTGGTAATTCACCCCTCCACTTT.

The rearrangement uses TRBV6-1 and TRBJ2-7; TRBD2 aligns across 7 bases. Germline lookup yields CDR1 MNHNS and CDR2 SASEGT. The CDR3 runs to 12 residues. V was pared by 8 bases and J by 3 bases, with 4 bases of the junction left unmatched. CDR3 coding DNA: TGTGCCAGCTACGGGACTAACTACGAGCAGTACTTC. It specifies CASYGTNYEQYF.

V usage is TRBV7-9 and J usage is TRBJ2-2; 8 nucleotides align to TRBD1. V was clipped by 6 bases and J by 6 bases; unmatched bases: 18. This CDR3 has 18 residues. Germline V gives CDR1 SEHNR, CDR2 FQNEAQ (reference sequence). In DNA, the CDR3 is TGTGCCAGCAGATGGTTAAAAACGTGGGGGGACAGGCCCGGGGAGCTGTTTTTT. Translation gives CASRWLKTWGDRPGELFF. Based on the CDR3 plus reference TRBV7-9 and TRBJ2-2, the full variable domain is DTGVSQNPRHKITKRGQNVTFRCDPISEHNRLYWYRQTLGQGPEFLTYFQNEAQLEKSRLLSDRFSAERPKGSFSTLEIQRTEQGDSAMYLCASRWLKTWGDRPGELFFGEGSRLTVL.

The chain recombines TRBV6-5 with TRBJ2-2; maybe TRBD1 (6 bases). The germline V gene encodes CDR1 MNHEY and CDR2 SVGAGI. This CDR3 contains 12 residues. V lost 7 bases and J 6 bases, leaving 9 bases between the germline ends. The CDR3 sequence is CASKQGSGELFF. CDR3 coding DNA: TGTGCCAGCAAACAGGGTTCCGGGGAGCTGTTTTTT.

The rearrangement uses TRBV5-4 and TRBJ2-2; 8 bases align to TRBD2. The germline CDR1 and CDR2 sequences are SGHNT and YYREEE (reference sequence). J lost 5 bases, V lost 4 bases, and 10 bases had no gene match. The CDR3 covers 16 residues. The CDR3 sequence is CASSLPTSGRTGELFF. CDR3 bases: TGTGCCAGCAGCCTGCCAACTAGCGGCAGAACCGGGGAGCTGTTTTTT.

The CDR3 region has the DNA TGTGCCAGCAGCGCGAGCGGGGGATTCTCCTACGAGCAGTACTTC. Amino acid sequence: CASSASGGFSYEQYF. V is TRBV9 and J is TRBJ2-7, with 8 bases identical to TRBD2. The CDR3 totals 15 residues. Germline V lookup: CDR1 SGDLS, CDR2 YYNGEE. V lost 3 bases, J lost 0 bases, and 5 bases stayed unmatched.

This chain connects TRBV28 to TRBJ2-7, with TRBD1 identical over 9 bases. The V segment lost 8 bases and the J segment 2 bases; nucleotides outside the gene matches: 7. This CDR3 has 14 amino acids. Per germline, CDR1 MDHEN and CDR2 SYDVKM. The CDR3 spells CASYQDRGTYEQYF. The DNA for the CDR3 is TGTGCCAGCTACCAGGACAGGGGAACCTACGAGCAGTACTTC.

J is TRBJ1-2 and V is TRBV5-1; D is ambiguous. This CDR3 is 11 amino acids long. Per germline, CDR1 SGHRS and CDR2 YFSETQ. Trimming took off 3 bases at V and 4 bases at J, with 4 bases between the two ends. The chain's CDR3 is CASSSSYGYTF. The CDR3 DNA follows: TGCGCCAGCAGCTCGTCCTATGGCTACACCTTC. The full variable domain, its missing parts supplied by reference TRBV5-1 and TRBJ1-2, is KAGVTQTPRYLIKTRGQQVTLSCSPISGHRSVSWYQQTPGQGLQFLFEYFSETQRNKGNFPGRFSGRQFSNSRSEMNVSTLELGDSALYLCASSSSYGYTFGSGTRLTVV.

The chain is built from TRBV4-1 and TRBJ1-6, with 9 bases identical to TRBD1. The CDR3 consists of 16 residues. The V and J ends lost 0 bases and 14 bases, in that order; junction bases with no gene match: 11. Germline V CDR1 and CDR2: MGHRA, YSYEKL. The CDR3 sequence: CASSQDAGQGIVALHF. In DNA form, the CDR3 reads TGCGCCAGCAGCCAAGATGCGGGACAGGGAATTGTGGCCCTCCACTTT.

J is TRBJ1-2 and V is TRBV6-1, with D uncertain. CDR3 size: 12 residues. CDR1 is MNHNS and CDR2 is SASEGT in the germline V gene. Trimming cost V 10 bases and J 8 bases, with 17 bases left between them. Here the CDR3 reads CATEATPSGYTF. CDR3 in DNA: TGTGCCACCGAGGCCACCCCCTCGGGCTACACCTTC.

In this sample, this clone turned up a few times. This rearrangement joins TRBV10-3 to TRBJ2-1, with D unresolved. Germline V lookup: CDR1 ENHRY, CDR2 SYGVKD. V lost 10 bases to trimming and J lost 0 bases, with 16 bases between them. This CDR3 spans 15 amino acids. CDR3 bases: TGTGCCACACTACCTAGGCTGCTCTCCTACAATGAGCAGTTCTTC. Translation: CATLPRLLSYNEQFF.

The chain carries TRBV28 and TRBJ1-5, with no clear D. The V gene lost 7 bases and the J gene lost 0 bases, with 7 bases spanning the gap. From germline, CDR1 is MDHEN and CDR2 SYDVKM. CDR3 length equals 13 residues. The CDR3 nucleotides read TGTGCCAGCAATGCGGTTAGCAATCAGCCCCAGCATTTT. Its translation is CASNAVSNQPQHF.

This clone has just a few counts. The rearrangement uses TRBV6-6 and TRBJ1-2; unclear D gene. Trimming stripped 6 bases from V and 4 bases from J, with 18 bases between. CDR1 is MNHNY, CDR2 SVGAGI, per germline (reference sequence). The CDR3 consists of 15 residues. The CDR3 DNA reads TGTGCCAGCAGGACCGGAGATAACCCAACCTATGGCTACACCTTC. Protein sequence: CASRTGDNPTYGYTF.

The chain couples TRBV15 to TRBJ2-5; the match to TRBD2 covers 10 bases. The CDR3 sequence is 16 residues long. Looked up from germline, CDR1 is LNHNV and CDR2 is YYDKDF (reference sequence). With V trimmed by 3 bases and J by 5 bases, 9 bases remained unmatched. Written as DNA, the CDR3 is TGTGCCACCAGCAGGGGGCTAGCGGGAGATTGGGAGACCCAGTACTTC. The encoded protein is CATSRGLAGDWETQYF.

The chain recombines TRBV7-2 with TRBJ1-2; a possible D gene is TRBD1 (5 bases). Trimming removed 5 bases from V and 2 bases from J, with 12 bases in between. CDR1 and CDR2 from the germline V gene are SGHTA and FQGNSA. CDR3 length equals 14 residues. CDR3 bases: TGTGCCAGCAGCGCACCGGGACTCAACTATGGCTACACCTTC. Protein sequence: CASSAPGLNYGYTF.

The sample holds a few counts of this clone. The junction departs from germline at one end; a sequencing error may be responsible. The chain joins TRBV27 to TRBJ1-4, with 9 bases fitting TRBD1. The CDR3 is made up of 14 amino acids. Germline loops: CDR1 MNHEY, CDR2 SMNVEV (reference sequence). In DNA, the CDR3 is TGTGCCAGCACCTGGACAGGGGCTAACGAAAAACTGTTTTTT. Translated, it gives CASTWTGANEKLFF.

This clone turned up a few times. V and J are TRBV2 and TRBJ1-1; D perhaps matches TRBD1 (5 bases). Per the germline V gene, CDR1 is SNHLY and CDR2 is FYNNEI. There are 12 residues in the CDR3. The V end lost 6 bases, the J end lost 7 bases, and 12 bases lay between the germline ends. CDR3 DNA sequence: TGTGCCAGCAGATTACAGGCGAGTGAAGCTTTCTTT. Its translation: CASRLQASEAFF.

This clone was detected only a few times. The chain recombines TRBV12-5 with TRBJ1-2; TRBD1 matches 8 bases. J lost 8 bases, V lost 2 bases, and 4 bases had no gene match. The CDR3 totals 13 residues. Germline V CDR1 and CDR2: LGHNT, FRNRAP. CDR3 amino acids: CASGLQGAQGYTF. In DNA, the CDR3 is TGTGCTAGTGGTTTGCAGGGGGCTCAGGGCTACACCTTC.

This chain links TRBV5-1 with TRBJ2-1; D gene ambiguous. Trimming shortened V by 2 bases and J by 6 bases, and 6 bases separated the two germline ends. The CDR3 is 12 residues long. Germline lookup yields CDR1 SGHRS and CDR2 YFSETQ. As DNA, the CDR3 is TGCGCCAGCAGCTTTTTCCTCAATGAGCAGTTCTTC. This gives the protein CASSFFLNEQFF.